The following is a TCR beta chain sequence with its context. The antigen is not known. The data stem from a study of breast tumors, draining lymph nodes, adjacent tissues. TCRdb reprocessed the multiplex PCR reads with MiXCR, giving one entry per CDR3 protein. This sample has around 43,000 distinct CDR3 sequences, with 23% found just once. General study findings and limits: Data only fit, rather than demonstrated, lymph node origin of most tumor T cells. Luminal-like breast cancer showed significantly greater tumor-nontumor repertoire similarity than basal-like breast cancer did. Data fit most tumor T cells coming from lymph node, expanding in tumor. Compared with lymph nodes, tumors were less diverse; compared with nontumor tissue, more.

The CDR3 spans 14 residues. Germline V lookup: CDR1 SGHRS, CDR2 YFSETQ. V was pared by 5 bases and J by 0 bases, with 9 bases between. The source is a female donor with breast cancer. Some clones in this sample may be carry-over from other donors' samples. V usage is TRBV5-1 and J usage is TRBJ2-1; maybe TRBD1 (6 bases). Sequencing was carried out using breast tumor tissue. The CDR3 nucleotides are TGCGCCAGCAGACCGGACAGCTCCTACAATGAGCAGTTCTTC. This sequence encodes CASRPDSSYNEQFF.